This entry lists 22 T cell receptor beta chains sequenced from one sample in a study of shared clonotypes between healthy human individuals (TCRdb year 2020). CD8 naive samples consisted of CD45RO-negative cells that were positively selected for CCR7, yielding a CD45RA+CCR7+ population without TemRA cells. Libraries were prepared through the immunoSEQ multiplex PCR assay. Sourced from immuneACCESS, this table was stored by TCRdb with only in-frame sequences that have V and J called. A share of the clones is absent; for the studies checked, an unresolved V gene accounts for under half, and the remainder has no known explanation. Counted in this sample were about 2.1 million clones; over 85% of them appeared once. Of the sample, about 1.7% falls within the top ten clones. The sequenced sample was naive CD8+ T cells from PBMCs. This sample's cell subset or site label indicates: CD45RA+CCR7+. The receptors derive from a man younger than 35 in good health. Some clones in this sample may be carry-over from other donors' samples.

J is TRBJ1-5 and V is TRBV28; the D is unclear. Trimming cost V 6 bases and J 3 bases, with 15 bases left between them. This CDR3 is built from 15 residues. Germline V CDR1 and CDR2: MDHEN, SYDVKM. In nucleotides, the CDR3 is TGTGCCAGCAGCCCCGCCCGCCAGCCCAATCAGCCCCAGCATTTT. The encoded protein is CASSPARQPNQPQHF.

CDR3 nucleotides: TGTGCCAGCAGTTTACCCCCCGGTGCGCAGCACTATGGCTACACCTTC. It codes for CASSLPPGAQHYGYTF. The chain couples TRBV28 to TRBJ1-2; D is uncertain. V lost 2 bases and J 3 bases, leaving 16 bases between the germline ends. The CDR3 extends over 16 amino acids. CDR1 MDHEN and CDR2 SYDVKM come from the germline V gene.

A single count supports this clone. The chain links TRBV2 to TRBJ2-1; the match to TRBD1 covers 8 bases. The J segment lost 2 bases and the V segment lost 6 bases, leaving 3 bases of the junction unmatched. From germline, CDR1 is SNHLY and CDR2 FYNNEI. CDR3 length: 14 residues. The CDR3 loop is CASRGTGPYNEQFF. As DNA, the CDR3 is TGTGCCAGCAGGGGGACAGGACCCTACAATGAGCAGTTCTTC.

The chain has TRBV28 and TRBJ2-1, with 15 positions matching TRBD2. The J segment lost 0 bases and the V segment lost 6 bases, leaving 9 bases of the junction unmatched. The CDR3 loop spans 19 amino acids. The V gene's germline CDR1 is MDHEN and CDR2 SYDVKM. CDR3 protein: CASSPGTSGRLSSYNEQFF. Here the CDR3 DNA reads TGTGCCAGCAGCCCAGGGACTAGCGGGAGGCTCAGCTCCTACAATGAGCAGTTCTTC.

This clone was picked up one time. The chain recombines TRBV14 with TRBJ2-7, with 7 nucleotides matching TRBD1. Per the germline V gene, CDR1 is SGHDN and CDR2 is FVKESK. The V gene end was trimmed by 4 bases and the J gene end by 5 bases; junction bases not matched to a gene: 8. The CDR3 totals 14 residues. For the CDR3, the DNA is TGTGCCAGCAGCCTGACAGGGCCAGCCAACGAGCAGTACTTC. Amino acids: CASSLTGPANEQYF.

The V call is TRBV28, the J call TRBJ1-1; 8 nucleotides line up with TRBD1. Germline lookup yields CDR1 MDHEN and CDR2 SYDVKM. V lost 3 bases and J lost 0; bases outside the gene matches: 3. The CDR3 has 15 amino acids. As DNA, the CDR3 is TGTGCCAGCAGTTTCAGGGGGCGGGTGAACACTGAAGCTTTCTTT. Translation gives CASSFRGRVNTEAFF. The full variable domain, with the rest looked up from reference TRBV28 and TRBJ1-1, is DVKVTQSSRYLVKRTGEKVFLECVQDMDHENMFWYRQDPGLGLRLIYFSYDVKMKEKGDIPEGYSVSREKKERFSLILESASTNQTSMYLCASSFRGRVNTEAFFGQGTRLTVV.

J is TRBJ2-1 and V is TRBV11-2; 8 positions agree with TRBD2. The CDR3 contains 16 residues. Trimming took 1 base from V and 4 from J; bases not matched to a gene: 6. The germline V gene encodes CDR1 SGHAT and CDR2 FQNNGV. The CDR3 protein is CASSLGVEREYNEQFF. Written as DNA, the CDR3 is TGTGCCAGCAGCTTAGGGGTTGAGCGGGAGTACAATGAGCAGTTCTTC. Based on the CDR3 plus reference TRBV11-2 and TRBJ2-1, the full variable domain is EAGVAQSPRYKIIEKRQSVAFWCNPISGHATLYWYQQILGQGPKLLIQFQNNGVVDDSQLPKDRFSAERLKGVDSTLKIQPAKLEDSAVYLCASSLGVEREYNEQFFGPGTRLTVL.

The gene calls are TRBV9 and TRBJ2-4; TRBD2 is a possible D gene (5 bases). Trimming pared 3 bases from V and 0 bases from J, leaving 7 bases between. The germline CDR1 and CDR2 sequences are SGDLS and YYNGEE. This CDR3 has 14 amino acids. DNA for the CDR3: TGTGCCAGCAGCGACGGGGAAGCCAAAAACATTCAGTACTTC. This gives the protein CASSDGEAKNIQYF. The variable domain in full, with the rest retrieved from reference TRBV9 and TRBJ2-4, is DSGVTQTPKHLITATGQRVTLRCSPRSGDLSVYWYQQSLDQGLQFLIQYYNGEERAKGNILERFSAQQFPDLHSELNLSSLELGDSALYFCASSDGEAKNIQYFGAGTRLSVL.

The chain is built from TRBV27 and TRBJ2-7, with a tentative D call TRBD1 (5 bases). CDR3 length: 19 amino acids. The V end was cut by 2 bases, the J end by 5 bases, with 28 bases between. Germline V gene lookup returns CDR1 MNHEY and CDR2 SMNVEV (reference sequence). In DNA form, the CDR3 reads TGTGCCAGCAGTTTAGGCCCGGCCCAACGAAAAAAGGGGCGCGACGAGCAGTACTTC. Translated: CASSLGPAQRKKGRDEQYF.

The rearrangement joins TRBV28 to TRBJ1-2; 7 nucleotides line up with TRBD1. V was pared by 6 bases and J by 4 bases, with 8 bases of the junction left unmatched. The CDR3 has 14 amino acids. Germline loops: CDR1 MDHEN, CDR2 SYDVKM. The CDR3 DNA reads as TGTGCCAGCAGACAACAGGGGTCGACCTATGGCTACACCTTC. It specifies CASRQQGSTYGYTF.

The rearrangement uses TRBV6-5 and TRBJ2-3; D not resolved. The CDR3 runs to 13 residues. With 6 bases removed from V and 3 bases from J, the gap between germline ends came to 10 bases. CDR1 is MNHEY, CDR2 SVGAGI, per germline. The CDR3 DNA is TGTGCCAGCAGCCTATGGGATACAGATACGCAGTATTTT. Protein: CASSLWDTDTQYF.

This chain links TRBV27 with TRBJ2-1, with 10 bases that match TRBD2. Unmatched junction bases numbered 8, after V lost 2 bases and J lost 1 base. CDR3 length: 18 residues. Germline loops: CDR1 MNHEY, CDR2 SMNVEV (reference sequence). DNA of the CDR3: TGTGCCAGCAGTTTACCGAGCGGGAGGGCCACGTCCTACAATGAGCAGTTCTTC. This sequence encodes CASSLPSGRATSYNEQFF.

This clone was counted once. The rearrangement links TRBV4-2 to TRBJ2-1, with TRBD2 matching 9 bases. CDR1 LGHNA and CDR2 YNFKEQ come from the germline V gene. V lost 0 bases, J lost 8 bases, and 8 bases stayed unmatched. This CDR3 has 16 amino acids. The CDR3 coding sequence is TGTGCCAGCAGCCAAGAGGGGCTAGCGGGATTACATGAGCAGTTCTTC. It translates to CASSQEGLAGLHEQFF.

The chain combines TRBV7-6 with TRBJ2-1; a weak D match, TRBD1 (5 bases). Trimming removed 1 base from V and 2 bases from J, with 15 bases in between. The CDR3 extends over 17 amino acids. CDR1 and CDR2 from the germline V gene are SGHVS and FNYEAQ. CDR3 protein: CASSLVVSPGPYNEQFF. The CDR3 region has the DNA TGTGCCAGCAGCTTAGTAGTCTCCCCAGGGCCCTACAATGAGCAGTTCTTC.

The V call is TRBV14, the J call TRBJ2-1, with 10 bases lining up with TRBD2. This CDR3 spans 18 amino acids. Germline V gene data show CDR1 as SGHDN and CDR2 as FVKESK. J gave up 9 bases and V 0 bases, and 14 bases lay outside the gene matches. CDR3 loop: CASSQETVRLAGVIEQFF. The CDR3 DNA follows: TGTGCCAGCAGCCAAGAGACCGTTCGGCTAGCGGGAGTAATTGAGCAGTTCTTC. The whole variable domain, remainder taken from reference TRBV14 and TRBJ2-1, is EAGVTQFPSHSVIEKGQTVTLRCDPISGHDNLYWYRRVMGKEIKFLLHFVKESKQDESGMPNNRFLAERTGGTYSTLKVQPAELEDSGVYFCASSQETVRLAGVIEQFFGPGTRLTVL.

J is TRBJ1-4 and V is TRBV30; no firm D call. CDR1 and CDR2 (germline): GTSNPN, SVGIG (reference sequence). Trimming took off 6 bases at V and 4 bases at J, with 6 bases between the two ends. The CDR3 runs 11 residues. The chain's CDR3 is CACHFNEKLFF. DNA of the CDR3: TGTGCCTGTCACTTTAATGAAAAACTGTTTTTT.

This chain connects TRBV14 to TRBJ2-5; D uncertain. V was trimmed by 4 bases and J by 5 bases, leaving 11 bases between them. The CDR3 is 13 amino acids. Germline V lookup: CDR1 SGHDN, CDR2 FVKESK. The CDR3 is CASSPPALETQYF. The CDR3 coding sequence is TGTGCCAGCAGCCCCCCAGCGTTGGAGACCCAGTACTTC.

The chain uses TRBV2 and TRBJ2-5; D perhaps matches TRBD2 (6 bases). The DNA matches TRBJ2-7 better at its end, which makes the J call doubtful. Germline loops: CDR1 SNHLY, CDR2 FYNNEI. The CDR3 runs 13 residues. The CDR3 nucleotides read TGTGCCAAATCGGAGGGGTCACCCTACGAGCAGTACTTC. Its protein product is CAKSEGSPYEQYF.

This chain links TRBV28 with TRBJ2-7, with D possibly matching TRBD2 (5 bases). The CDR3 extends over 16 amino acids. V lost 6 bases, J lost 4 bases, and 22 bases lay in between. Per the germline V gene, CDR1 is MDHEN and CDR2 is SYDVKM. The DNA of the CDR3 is TGTGCCAGCAGCCCGATGGGGTCGATAGCGCGGTACGAGCAGTACTTC. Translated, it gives CASSPMGSIARYEQYF.

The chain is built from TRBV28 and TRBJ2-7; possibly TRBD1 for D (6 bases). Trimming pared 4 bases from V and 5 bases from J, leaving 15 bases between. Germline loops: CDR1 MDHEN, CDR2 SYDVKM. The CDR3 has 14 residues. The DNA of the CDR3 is TGTGCCAGCAGTTGGCTAAATACAGGGCACGAGCAGTACTTC. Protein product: CASSWLNTGHEQYF.

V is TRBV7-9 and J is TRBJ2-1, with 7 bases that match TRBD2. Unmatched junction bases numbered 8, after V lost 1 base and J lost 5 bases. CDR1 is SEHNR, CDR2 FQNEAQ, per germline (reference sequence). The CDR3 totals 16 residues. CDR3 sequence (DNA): TGTGCCAGCAGCTTAGGAGATAGCGGGCCTCACAATGAGCAGTTCTTC. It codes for CASSLGDSGPHNEQFF.

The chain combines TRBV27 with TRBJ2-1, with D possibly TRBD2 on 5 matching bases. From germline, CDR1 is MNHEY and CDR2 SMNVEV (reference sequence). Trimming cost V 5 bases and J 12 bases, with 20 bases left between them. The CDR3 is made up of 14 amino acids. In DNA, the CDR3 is TGTGCCAGCAGTCCCGGACTTCGCAATGAGTGGCAGTTCTTC. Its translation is CASSPGLRNEWQFF.